This is a list of T cell receptor beta chains from one sample in a study of T cells in Graves' hyperthyroidism and ophthalmopathy. TCRdb passed the multiplex PCR reads through MiXCR, listing each CDR3 protein once. The sample consists of approximately 620,000 distinct CDR3 sequences, around 13% of them appearing once. Sequences were obtained from blood. The origin of the receptors is a woman in her thirties with Graves' hyperthyroidism that later progressed to Graves' ophthalmopathy. CDR3s include the opening cysteine and the closing phenylalanine or tryptophan.

v_gene	j_gene	CDR3aa
TRBV7-9	TRBJ2-3	CASSPADSSSTDTQYF
TRBV24-1	TRBJ2-5	CATSDLAAGVVTQYF
TRBV27	TRBJ2-3	CASSLPGQSSRDTQYF
TRBV6-1	TRBJ1-5	CASISGAQPQHF
TRBV12-3/TRBV12-4	TRBJ1-2	CASSFRTLTF
TRBV19	TRBJ2-2	CASSISPGELFF
TRBV7-3	TRBJ1-1	CASSSTGGGNTEAFF
TRBV25-1	TRBJ2-1	CASGIAGVYNEQFF
TRBV7-6	TRBJ2-3	CASSLGAGQGTDTQYF
TRBV19	TRBJ1-6	CASRIQGEGRDNSPLHF
TRBV15	TRBJ2-3	CATSRTADTQYF
TRBV11-3	TRBJ2-4	CASANPGTIGNIQYF
TRBV27	TRBJ2-2	CASRRLAGLNTGELFF
TRBV6-1	TRBJ1-1	CASSYVGRGNTEAFF
TRBV11-2	TRBJ1-2	CASSLDLDSYGYTF
TRBV5-1	TRBJ1-5	CASSLEGSGGHQPQHF
TRBV3-1	TRBJ2-1	CASSQQGADYNEQFF
TRBV24-1	TRBJ1-2	CATSDSGGVPDGYTF
TRBV28	TRBJ1-1	CASSAPGGLVAEAFF
TRBV3-1	TRBJ2-5	CASSQSDRGPKTQYF
TRBV6-1	TRBJ2-5	CASRESGRYQETQYF
TRBV7-9	TRBJ1-5	CAGGSGVDQPQHF
TRBV14	TRBJ1-2	CASSQGFFGYTF
TRBV29-1	TRBJ1-2	CSVEVPVGDGYTF
TRBV15	TRBJ1-4	CATSRRTGREKLFF
TRBV5-1	TRBJ2-1	CASSLTTGLYNEQFF
TRBV12-5	TRBJ2-1	CASSPDKYYNEQFF
TRBV28	TRBJ1-1	CASSPGGLNTEAFF
TRBV5-8	TRBJ1-6	CASSNTQGYNSPLHF
TRBV2	TRBJ1-5	CASMSDMSNQPQHF
TRBV19	TRBJ2-7	CASSMRDPYEQYF
TRBV11-2	TRBJ2-3	CASSPLPKTTDTQYF
TRBV18	TRBJ1-5	CASSPEGAAGQPQHF
TRBV7-2	TRBJ2-1	CASSYDAGTGGSSYNEQFF
TRBV7-9	TRBJ2-5	CASRFLPGETQYF
TRBV6-5	TRBJ2-7	CASSYISDTYEQYF
TRBV2	TRBJ1-5	CASSDVWGSSNQPQHF
TRBV27	TRBJ1-4	CASSLWGQNEKLFF
TRBV20-1	TRBJ1-4	CSAIRATNEKLFF
TRBV20-1	TRBJ2-7	CSARDRSAGGNEQYF
TRBV27	TRBJ2-7	CASSLRGGFTYEQYF
TRBV10-2	TRBJ2-1	CASNPTRVAGVRNEQFF
TRBV7-6	TRBJ2-7	CASSLDRAASGSKTYEQYF
TRBV6-2/TRBV6-3	TRBJ2-5	CASLGSNRAQYF
TRBV6-1	TRBJ1-1	CASSPLRLAGVGTEAFF
TRBV2	TRBJ2-7	CASSEVADNAYEQYF
TRBV27	TRBJ2-1	CASSLGTEPYNEQFF
TRBV20-1	TRBJ2-5	CSANPGGRETQYF
TRBV3-1	TRBJ2-1	CASSQGGGVNEQFF
TRBV12-3/TRBV12-4	TRBJ2-1	CASGGTNNEQFF
TRBV6-2/TRBV6-3	TRBJ1-1	CASSYGQGGTEAFF
TRBV6-2/TRBV6-3	TRBJ2-6	CASSSDQEPEGANVLTF
TRBV11-2	TRBJ2-3	CASRGRLAGGRVDTQYF
TRBV11-3	TRBJ1-1	CASSLDPSEDTEAFF